This T cell receptor beta chain was captured by sequencing in a study of blood T cells in healthy people across ages. General study points: Possibly, changes in expanded clonotypes were confounded because donor CMV status was unknown.

PCR was performed a second time for roughly 7 to 12 cycles using a sample-barcoded 5' primer and a J-beta primer mix. TCRdb redid the calling of the 5' RACE reads with MiXCR, one entry per CDR3 protein. The table includes about 570,000 distinct CDR3 sequences, roughly a quarter detected once. With 0 bases removed from V and 4 bases from J, the gap between germline ends came to 10 bases. This CDR3 spans 15 amino acids. Germline-derived CDR1 and CDR2 are LGHNA and YNFKEQ. Details on this clonotype: Its matching antigen is unknown.

The sample comprised blood. The source of this sequence is a woman aged 70-85 years in good health. This chain connects TRBV4-2 to TRBJ1-3, with unresolved D. This CDR3 reads CASSQDWQQGNTIYF. The CDR3 DNA is TGTGCCAGCAGCCAAGACTGGCAACAGGGAAACACCATATATTTT.